This T cell receptor (beta chain) stems from a study of response to subunit inactivated influenza vaccine. Study-wide points: T cells newly recruited by each seasonal influenza vaccination are few, the authors suggested.

For this clonotype: What it recognizes is unknown.

With V trimmed by 3 bases and J by 6 bases, 6 bases remained unmatched. The CDR3 has 14 amino acids. Germline values: CDR1 DFQATT, CDR2 SNEGSKA (reference sequence). TCRdb re-called the RT-PCR reads with MiXCR, one entry per CDR3 protein. Of about 650,000 distinct CDR3 sequences in the sample, 15% to 17% were seen once. The chain employs TRBV20-1 and TRBJ2-1, with 9 positions matching TRBD2. The sequence came from a man aged 45-65 years who received an inactivated influenza vaccine. The specimen comprised PBMCs from blood, sampled 12 days after vaccination. CDR3 amino acids: CSASGPSGTNEQFF. In DNA, the CDR3 is TGCAGTGCTAGTGGTCCTAGCGGGACCAATGAGCAGTTCTTC.